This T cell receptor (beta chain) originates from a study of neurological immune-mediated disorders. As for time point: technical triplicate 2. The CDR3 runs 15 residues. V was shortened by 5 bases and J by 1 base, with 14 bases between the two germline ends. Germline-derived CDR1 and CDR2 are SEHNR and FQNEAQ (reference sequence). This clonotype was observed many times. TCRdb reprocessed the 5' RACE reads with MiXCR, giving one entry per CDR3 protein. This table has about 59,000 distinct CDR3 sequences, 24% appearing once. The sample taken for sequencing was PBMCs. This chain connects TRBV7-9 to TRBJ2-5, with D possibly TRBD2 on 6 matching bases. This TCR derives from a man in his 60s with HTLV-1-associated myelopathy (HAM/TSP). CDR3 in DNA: TGTGCCAGCAGCCTCCATACTAGCAGCCAAGAGACCCAGTACTTC. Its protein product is CASSLHTSSQETQYF.